Listed below are T cell receptor beta chains from one sample, sequenced in a study of T cells in Graves' hyperthyroidism and ophthalmopathy. TCRdb analysed the multiplex PCR reads with MiXCR anew, one entry per CDR3 protein. This sample carries more than 500,000 distinct CDR3 sequences, around 15% of them seen once, and the ten largest clones take approximately 13%. Sequenced sample: blood. The source is a woman between 40 and 50 years old with Graves' hyperthyroidism. The CDR3 runs from the conserved cysteine through the conserved F or W. The D gene is left open where the match is weak. Where a row states a size, it is once, few, many or the class of an expanded clone; other rows omit it.

j_call v_call d_call clone_size cdr3_nt cdr3_aa
TRBJ2-2 TRBV12-3/TRBV12-4 - many TGTGCCAGCAGTTTGGGGGAGAGGGGGAAGGACACCGGGGAGCTGTTTTTT CASSLGERGKDTGELFF
TRBJ2-7 TRBV5-1 TRBD1 many TGCGCCAGCAGCTCAGCTCCGGGACAGGGGAACTACGAGCAGTACTTC CASSSAPGQGNYEQYF
TRBJ1-1 TRBV27 TRBD1 few TGTGCCAGCAGTTCATCGACAGGGGGAGGCACTGGAGCTTTCTTT CASSSSTGGGTGAFF
TRBJ2-1 TRBV19 - - TGTGCCAGTATTGGCTTTCCGGGTTCCTACAATGAGCAGTTCTTC CASIGFPGSYNEQFF
TRBJ2-2 TRBV15 - few TGTGCCACCAGCAGACAGGACGGCACCGGGGAGCTGTTTTTT CATSRQDGTGELFF
TRBJ2-5 TRBV7-9 TRBD1 - TGTGCCAGCAGCCTTCTCAGGGGGCCAGGAGAGACCCAGTACTTC CASSLLRGPGETQYF
TRBJ2-2 TRBV27 TRBD2 many TGTGCCAGCAGGGGACTAGCGGGAGGGACCGGGGAGCTGTTTTTT CASRGLAGGTGELFF
TRBJ1-1 TRBV28 - few TGTGCCAGCAGTTTACTTTCGCCCCGGGGGGCTTTCTTT CASSLLSPRGAFF
TRBJ2-4 TRBV2 - few TGTGCCAGCAGCCAGGGGGGGACACAAAAAAACATTCAGTACTTC CASSQGGTQKNIQYF
TRBJ1-6 TRBV12-3/TRBV12-4 - few TGTGCCAGCAGTTTAGGGCAGGGGTCCTATAATTCACCCCTCCACTTT CASSLGQGSYNSPLHF
TRBJ2-1 TRBV3-1 - - TGTGCCAGCAGCCAAGATCAGTTAGGGAGAGGCTCCTACAATGAGCAGTTCTTC CASSQDQLGRGSYNEQFF
TRBJ2-7 TRBV5-6 TRBD1 many TGTGCCAGCAGCGACATCGGACAGGCATCCTACGAGCAGTACTTC CASSDIGQASYEQYF
TRBJ1-2 TRBV10-3 - few TGTGCCATCAGTGTGACTTTGGGCCTCCTAGGCTATGGCTACACCTTC CAISVTLGLLGYGYTF
TRBJ1-6 TRBV2 - many TGTGCCAGCAGGGAAGACGGTATCTATAATTCACCCCTCCACTTT CASREDGIYNSPLHF
TRBJ2-2 TRBV5-1 TRBD2 many TGCGCCAGCAGCTTGGCTCTAGCGGGCGGTCGTAACACCGGGGAGCTGTTTTTT CASSLALAGGRNTGELFF
TRBJ1-1 TRBV20-1 - many TGCAGTGCTAAACTATCCGGGCCGAACACTGAAGCTTTCTTT CSAKLSGPNTEAFF
TRBJ1-1 TRBV29-1 - many TGCAGCGTTTTAGGACAAGGGCCCGAAGCTTTCTTT CSVLGQGPEAFF
TRBJ2-1 TRBV18 - many TGTGCCAGCTCACCAGTTCGGGATTTGCAGTTCTTC CASSPVRDLQFF
TRBJ2-5 TRBV20-1 TRBD2 - TGCAGTGCTAGAGTGGTAGCGGGGCAAGAGACCCAGTACTTC CSARVVAGQETQYF
TRBJ1-1 TRBV20-1 - many TGCAGTGCTAGCCAACCGAACACTGAAGCTTTCTTT CSASQPNTEAFF
TRBJ2-1 TRBV11-1 TRBD2 - TGTGCCAGCCACGTCGAAGCGGGAGGCAGTGAGCAGTTCTTC CASHVEAGGSEQFF
TRBJ2-2 TRBV15 TRBD2 few TGTGCCACCAGCAGAGATCCTCCGGCCGGGACTAGCGGGAGACGGGTCACCGGGGAGCTGTTTTTT CATSRDPPAGTSGRRVTGELFF
TRBJ2-1 TRBV5-1 TRBD2 many TGCGCCAGCAGCCCGGTGGTAGCGGGCAATGAGCAGTTCTTC CASSPVVAGNEQFF
TRBJ2-7 TRBV7-6 TRBD1 few TGTGCCAGCAGCCTAGGGACAGCTCAGAGCACCTACGAGCAGTACTTC CASSLGTAQSTYEQYF
TRBJ2-7 TRBV15 TRBD1 - TGTGCCACCAGCAGAGATTCCACAGGGGGCTACGAGCAGTACTTC CATSRDSTGGYEQYF